The TCR beta chain under discussion was sequenced for a study of cytotoxic CD8 clonotypes in ibrutinib-treated CLL (dated by TCRdb to about 2021). Concerning the study at large: The cohort was composed of 11 relapsed/refractory and around 15 treatment-naive patients; IGHV unmutated status was identified in approximately 17 patients. Of the 90 or so participants in the trial, about 26 had longitudinal samples available. Cryopreserved peripheral blood mononuclear cells were obtained prior to treatment, at the time of response, and at either disease progression or sustained remission. Samples at response were collected after a median of 12 months of treatment, with a range of about 6 to 36 months. Partial responses were observed in approximately 24 patients and complete responses in 2; after a median follow-up of around 68 months, remission was maintained in 14 patients and progression was observed in approximately 12. On average, each sample yielded some 250,000 productive templates and around 98,000 productive rearrangements. Summary of the overall study and its limitations: At ibrutinib response clonality went up, during sustained remission it held steady, and at progression it dropped back toward baseline. Baseline clonality was found to be higher than that of age-matched healthy donors and was strongly correlated with circulating CD8+ T-cell counts. Sampling times were not matched between sustained-remission and progressing patients, and lymph node repertoires were not studied. Public clonotypes were rare and either shrank or stayed stable during treatment, and the rise in clonality at ibrutinib response reflected expansion of private clonotypes.

For TCR beta library preparation, roughly 2.2 micrograms of genomic DNA was extracted from cryopreserved PBMCs. Longitudinal blood samples from CLL patients receiving ibrutinib monotherapy were subjected to high-throughput TCR beta sequencing. The patients took part in an open-label, single-center phase 2 trial of ibrutinib monotherapy. There are a few counts of this clone. Its cognate antigen has yet to be identified. There are no base qualities to consult, and no much larger clone falls within one base. Each clonotype received, on average, around 10x coverage in deep resolution sequencing performed on a MiSeq, where the target depth lay between 1 in 1 million and 1 in 200,000 T cells. The immunoSEQ hsTCRB Kit was used to generate TCR beta libraries. Per the source publication's procedure: ImmunoSEQ Data Assistant and ImmunoSEQ Analyzer were used for data analysis, and V, D and J genes were assigned according to IMGT definitions. Clonality, which ranges from 0 to 1, was calculated by subtracting the normalized Shannon entropy of productive rearrangement frequencies from one. Only overrepresented clonotypes making up at least 0.05% of each patient's repertoire were included in the public clonotype analysis. About twelve repertoires from age-matched healthy donors, obtained from immuneACCESS, served as clonality controls. Sourced from immuneACCESS, this table was stored by TCRdb with only in-frame sequences that have V and J called. A share of the clones is absent; for the studies checked, an unresolved V gene accounts for under half, and the remainder has no known explanation. From that table come the V and J calls and clone size; the DNA was used to work out D and trimming. This sample lists around 300,000 clones; around four fifths were detected once. 6.5% to 8% of the sample belongs to the ten largest clones.

Its CDR3 holds 15 amino acids, cysteine through phenylalanine. Only CDR3 DNA remains: 45 bases, in frame from the first base. CDR1 and CDR2 are drawn from the germline V gene: SGDLS, YYNGEE. Clipping removes 3 bases from V and 3 bases from J, with 3 as the unmatched junction base count. The source of this sequence is a human donor with chronic lymphocytic leukemia. The chain is made from TRBV9 and TRBJ2-6; TRBD1 agrees with 7 junctional bases. Sample: PBMCs, taken before ibrutinib treatment. The sequence in DNA is TGTGCCAGCAGCGCGACAGGGTTTGGGGCCAACGTCCTGACTTTC. Its translation is CASSATGFGANVLTF.